What follows describes a single T cell receptor beta chain. These data come from a study of cytomegalovirus exposure and HLA in healthy donors. The ends were cut back, 5 bases at V and 7 bases at J, with 14 bases in the middle. Germline V gives CDR1 LNHDA, CDR2 SQIVND (reference sequence). The CDR3 totals 14 residues. Vbeta (60) and Jbeta (13) primers were used in the PCR. Per the authors' pipeline: Roughly 11 million shared chains were among the 65 million to 85 million unique TCR beta chains that a later analysis counted. Clones were read by immunoSEQ multiplex PCR, and TCRdb kept only the in-frame ones, dropping some. That table furnishes V, J and clone size, whereas the DNA furnished D and trimming. The sample yields 130,000 to 150,000 clones, approximately 80% seen once.

The receptor was isolated from a man in his forties in good health and CMV-seropositive. The rearrangement uses TRBV19 and TRBJ1-4, with D unclear. The sample taken for sequencing was PBMCs. Here the CDR3 DNA reads TGTGCCAGTAGTCTCAAGGGTGGGAGTGAAAAACTGTTTTTT. Translating it yields CASSLKGGSEKLFF.